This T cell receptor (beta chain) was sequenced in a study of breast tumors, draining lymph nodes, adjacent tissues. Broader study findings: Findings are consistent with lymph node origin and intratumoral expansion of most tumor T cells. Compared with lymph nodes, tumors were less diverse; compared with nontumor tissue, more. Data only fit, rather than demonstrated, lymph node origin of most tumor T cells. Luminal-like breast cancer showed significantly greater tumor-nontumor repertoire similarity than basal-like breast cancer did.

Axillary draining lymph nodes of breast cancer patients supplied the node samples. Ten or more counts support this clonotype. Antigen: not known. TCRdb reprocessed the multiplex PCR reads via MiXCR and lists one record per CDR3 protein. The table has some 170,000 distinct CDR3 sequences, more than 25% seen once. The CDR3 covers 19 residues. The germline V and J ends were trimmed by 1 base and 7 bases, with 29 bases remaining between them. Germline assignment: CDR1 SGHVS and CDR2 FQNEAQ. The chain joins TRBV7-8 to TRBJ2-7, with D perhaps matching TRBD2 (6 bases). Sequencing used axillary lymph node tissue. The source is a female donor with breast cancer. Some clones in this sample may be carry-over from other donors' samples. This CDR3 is CASSLGSSRRGLAGLEQYF. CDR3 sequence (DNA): TGTGCCAGCAGCTTAGGAAGTTCAAGGCGGGGACTCGCCGGATTGGAGCAGTACTTC.